This T cell receptor (beta chain) was documented in a study of long-term antiretroviral therapy in people with HIV. General study findings and limits: Controls showed broader CDR3 length ranges than did the HIV repertoires. On ART adherence, viral resistance or therapy changes, no data were available.

This was the immunoSEQ v3.0 assay at survey level. It was about 40,000-55,000 T-cell genomes per sample that sequencing targeted. Using immunoSEQ multiplex PCR, the repertoire was profiled, and TCRdb retains in-frame clones only, with some absent. The table shows about 48,000 clones, with about 81% occurring only once. Comments on this clone: Its antigen remains unknown.

The sequences come from unsorted PBMCs, collected 0.8 years after starting antiretroviral therapy. The clonotype comes from a woman younger than 30 with HIV.

The CDR3 protein is CASSPRRREKLFF. CDR3 bases: TGTGCCAGCAGCCCAAGACGTCGTGAAAAACTGTTTTTT. V gene TRBV7-3 combines with J gene TRBJ1-4; D remains unclear. Germline V gene sequence: CDR1 SGHTA, CDR2 FQGTGA. Trimming took 5 bases from V and 7 from J, leaving 11 bases between them. The CDR3 runs 13 residues.